The 21 T cell receptor beta chains listed next were all sequenced from one sample in a study of CD8+ T cells in alopecia areata. Sequencing relied on a cDNA template that was reverse transcribed from extracted RNA. Sequencing used immunoSEQ multiplex PCR; TCRdb keeps in-frame clones, though not all of them. Of more than 95,000 clones listed, about 40% are singletons. The sample consisted of CD4+ T cells sorted from blood. The receptor set was obtained from a human donor with alopecia areata.

The chain combines TRBV30 with TRBJ1-1, with D hard to call. The ends were cut back, 3 bases at V and 6 bases at J, with 14 bases in the middle. Germline CDR1 reads GTSNPN; CDR2 reads SVGIG (reference sequence). This CDR3 is 13 amino acids long. In DNA, the CDR3 is TGTGCCTGGAGCCCCTTTGTGGTGTCTGAAGCTTTCTTT. This encodes CAWSPFVVSEAFF.

The chain has TRBV5-4 and TRBJ2-3; D is uncertain. V was clipped by 2 bases and J by 2 bases, with 12 bases between them. Germline CDR1 and CDR2: SGHNT and YYREEE (reference sequence). The CDR3 extends over 15 amino acids. The CDR3 spells CASSFRKQFTDTQYF. In DNA, the CDR3 is TGTGCCAGCAGCTTTCGGAAACAGTTCACAGATACGCAGTATTTT.

V is TRBV5-1 and J is TRBJ2-3; D is possibly TRBD1 or TRBD2 (5 bases each). Trimming removed 6 bases from V and 2 bases from J, with 10 bases in between. Germline V lookup: CDR1 SGHRS, CDR2 YFSETQ. The CDR3 sequence is 13 residues long. This CDR3 is CASNRDLTDTQYF. The CDR3 DNA reads as TGCGCCAGCAATCGGGACCTCACAGATACGCAGTATTTT.

The chain links TRBV5-1 to TRBJ2-7; 7 bases fit TRBD1. Germline CDR1 SGHRS, CDR2 YFSETQ. Trimming cost V 4 bases and J 4 bases; bases outside gene matches: 8. The CDR3 spans 14 residues. The CDR3 loop is CASSPGTVQYEQYF. The CDR3, as DNA: TGCGCCAGCAGCCCCGGGACAGTGCAGTACGAGCAGTACTTC.

This clone came up once. V usage is TRBV7-2 and J usage is TRBJ2-7; D possibly corresponds to TRBD2 (7 bases). Germline V lookup: CDR1 SGHTA, CDR2 FQGNSA. The CDR3 has 15 amino acids. Trimming stripped 1 base from V and 3 bases from J, with 13 bases between. Here the CDR3 DNA reads TGTGCCAGCAGCTTAGGCAGGGGAGGGCTCTACGAGCAGTACTTC. This gives the protein CASSLGRGGLYEQYF.

The chain combines TRBV28 with TRBJ2-6; unclear D gene. This CDR3 comprises 13 residues. Germline CDR1 reads MDHEN; CDR2 reads SYDVKM. V was pared by 8 bases and J by 0 bases, with 5 bases between. Here the CDR3 DNA reads TGTGCCAGCCTGATCTCTGGGGCCAACGTCCTGACTTTC. It yields the protein CASLISGANVLTF.

This clone was seen a handful of times. The V and J genes are TRBV14 and TRBJ2-7, with TRBD1 matching 7 bases. This CDR3 spans 14 amino acids. V gave up 0 bases and J gave up 6 bases; unmatched junction bases: 5. Germline V gives CDR1 SGHDN, CDR2 FVKESK. CDR3 coding DNA: TGTGCCAGCAGCCAAGAACTAAGGGACAGCGAGCAGTACTTC. It encodes CASSQELRDSEQYF.

This clone was detected a few times. The chain couples TRBV19 to TRBJ2-5; D may be TRBD1 (6 bases). Germline CDR1 reads LNHDA; CDR2 reads SQIVND (reference sequence). V dropped 6 bases and J dropped 4 bases, with 12 bases sitting between them. The CDR3 loop spans 13 amino acids. CDR3 in DNA: TGTGCCAGTAGGGGGGCGAGGAGAGAGACCCAGTACTTC. Translating gives CASRGARRETQYF.

The J gene is TRBJ2-3, the V gene TRBV7-2; weak D call: TRBD2 (5 bases). The CDR3 is 17 residues long. The V end lost 3 bases, the J end lost 2 bases, and 18 bases lay between the germline ends. Germline V gene lookup returns CDR1 SGHTA and CDR2 FQGNSA. CDR3 sequence (DNA): TGTGCCAGCAGCTTGAGGGTCGGACGATCAGACACAGATACGCAGTATTTT. Protein product: CASSLRVGRSDTDTQYF.

This chain joins TRBV14 and TRBJ1-2, with a tentative D call TRBD1 (6 bases). Germline loops: CDR1 SGHDN, CDR2 FVKESK. The CDR3 sequence is 13 residues long. Deletions cut 1 base from V and 8 bases from J, with 11 bases between. CDR3 nucleotide sequence: TGTGCCAGCAGCCAAGGGCCAGGGGTCGGCTACACCTTC. This translates into CASSQGPGVGYTF.

This chain connects TRBV18 to TRBJ2-1; 11 bases are shared with TRBD2. From germline, CDR1 is KGHSH and CDR2 LQKENI. The CDR3 has 16 amino acids. V gave up 5 bases and J gave up 5 bases; unmatched junction bases: 8. CDR3 residues: CASSDDSGRAHNEQFF. CDR3 sequence (DNA): TGTGCCAGCTCAGATGATAGCGGGAGGGCCCACAATGAGCAGTTCTTC.

The J gene is TRBJ2-5, the V gene TRBV7-3, with a weak D call TRBD1 (6 bases). Germline lookup yields CDR1 SGHTA and CDR2 FQGTGA. Trimming stripped 5 bases from V and 3 bases from J, with 13 bases between. The CDR3 has 14 residues. The CDR3 DNA is TGTGCCAGCAGCCCTGGGACAATAAAAGAGACCCAGTACTTC. Encoded protein: CASSPGTIKETQYF.

This clone has more than one count but fewer than ten. This chain uses TRBV6-5 with TRBJ2-5; the D gene is possibly TRBD1 (6 bases). Germline V gene data show CDR1 as MNHEY and CDR2 as SVGAGI. V was pared by 6 bases and J by 1 base, with 12 bases between. The CDR3 consists of 14 residues. CDR3 sequence: CASRYTGFQETQYF. CDR3 nucleotide sequence: TGTGCCAGCAGGTATACAGGGTTCCAAGAGACCCAGTACTTC.

The V and J genes are TRBV7-9 and TRBJ2-3; a weak D match, TRBD2 (6 bases). The CDR3 has 13 amino acids. Trimming removed 11 bases from V and 2 bases from J, with 14 bases in between. Germline V gene sequence: CDR1 SEHNR, CDR2 FQNEAQ (reference sequence). The CDR3 sequence is CALAVAHTDTQYF. CDR3 in DNA: TGTGCCTTAGCGGTAGCCCACACAGATACGCAGTATTTT.

In this sample, this clone turned up a few times. The chain carries TRBV20-1 and TRBJ1-6, with D hard to call. V was clipped by 6 bases and J by 4 bases, with 4 bases between them. The CDR3 sequence is 11 residues long. From germline, CDR1 is DFQATT and CDR2 SNEGSKA (reference sequence). The CDR3 coding sequence is TGCAGTGCCTCGTATAATTCACCCCTCCACTTT. It yields the protein CSASYNSPLHF.

The rearrangement links TRBV4-1 to TRBJ2-1, with TRBD2 matching over 7 bases. The CDR3 extends over 14 amino acids. With 2 bases clipped from V and 6 bases from J, the junction kept 4 bases outside the gene matches. CDR1 is MGHRA, CDR2 YSYEKL, per germline. The CDR3 DNA follows: TGCGCCAGCAGCCAAAGACTAGCTTCCAATGAGCAGTTCTTC. Translated, it gives CASSQRLASNEQFF.

The CDR3 region is CAWSSGYEQYF. As DNA, the CDR3 is TGTGCCTGGAGTAGCGGCTACGAGCAGTACTTC. The chain joins TRBV30 to TRBJ2-7; TRBD2 might be the D (5 bases). Trimming pared 2 bases from V and 3 bases from J, leaving 5 bases between. Per germline, CDR1 GTSNPN and CDR2 SVGIG (reference sequence). The CDR3 is 11 residues long.

The V and J genes are TRBV7-3 and TRBJ2-5, with D unresolved. With 5 bases removed from V and 3 bases from J, the gap between germline ends came to 10 bases. This CDR3 region has 13 residues. Germline loops: CDR1 SGHTA, CDR2 FQGTGA. The CDR3 DNA follows: TGTGCCAGCAGCGAGACCGATAAAGAGACCCAGTACTTC. Its protein product is CASSETDKETQYF.

This chain joins TRBV30 and TRBJ2-1, with D possibly being TRBD2 (6 bases). Between the trimmed V and J ends, which lost 3 bases and 4 bases, there was a span of 7 bases. CDR1 is GTSNPN and CDR2 is SVGIG in the germline V gene (reference sequence). This CDR3 spans 12 amino acids. The CDR3 reads CAWRLAYNEQFF. CDR3 in DNA: TGTGCCTGGAGACTAGCTTACAATGAGCAGTTCTTC.

The chain employs TRBV30 and TRBJ1-3; D not resolved. The V end lost 4 bases, the J end lost 3 bases, and 13 bases lay between the germline ends. Looked up from germline, CDR1 is GTSNPN and CDR2 is SVGIG (reference sequence). The CDR3 loop spans 14 amino acids. The CDR3 nucleotides are TGTGCCTGGACCACCTCCCCGGTTGGAAACACCATATATTTT. Translating gives CAWTTSPVGNTIYF.

The chain has TRBV29-1 and TRBJ2-1, with 7 bases matching TRBD1. After removal of 7 bases from V and 6 bases from J, the junction contained 9 bases not matched to a gene. CDR3 size: 13 residues. Germline V CDR1 and CDR2: SQVTM, ANQGSEA. DNA of the CDR3: TGCAGCGCTGTGACAGGGTTGGGCAATGAGCAGTTCTTC. This encodes CSAVTGLGNEQFF.